A single T cell receptor beta chain is shown here with its context. Its target is not known. TCRdb reprocessed the 5' RACE reads with MiXCR, giving one entry per CDR3 protein. The data contain approximately 1.8 million distinct CDR3 sequences, less than 40% of them singletons. The germline CDR1 and CDR2 sequences are SGDLS and YYNGEE. V was clipped by 0 bases and J by 7 bases, with 13 bases between them. The CDR3 extends over 14 amino acids. This sample was taken from a study of identical twins. Study-wide points: Rather than following the same donors, the conclusions depended on cross-sectional statistical analysis.

This receptor was obtained from a newborn girl in good health. The sample consisted of cord blood. The chain employs TRBV9 and TRBJ1-1; D gene ambiguous. CDR3 in amino acids: CASSVVEGWGEAFF. DNA of the CDR3: TGTGCCAGCAGCGTAGTGGAGGGATGGGGTGAAGCTTTCTTT. Full variable domain (missing parts from reference TRBV9 and TRBJ1-1): DSGVTQTPKHLITATGQRVTLRCSPRSGDLSVYWYQQSLDQGLQFLIQYYNGEERAKGNILERFSAQQFPDLHSELNLSSLELGDSALYFCASSVVEGWGEAFFGQGTRLTVV.